This entry describes one T cell receptor beta chain. The data were obtained in a study of T cell changes during pregnancy in multiple sclerosis. The table came from immunoSEQ multiplex PCR; TCRdb's copy has only in-frame clones and leaves some out. Here the sample spans about 56,000 clones, under 95% being singletons. This sample comprised CD4+ T cells from peripheral blood mononuclear cells, obtained in the second trimester of pregnancy. The source of this sequence is a female donor with multiple sclerosis, enrolled in a pregnancy study.

CDR3 amino acids: CASTGTYEQYF. The CDR3 DNA reads TGTGCCAGCACCGGGACCTACGAGCAGTACTTC. This sequence joins TRBV6-1 and TRBJ2-7; the D gene is possibly TRBD2 (5 bases). Germline-derived CDR1 and CDR2 are MNHNS and SASEGT. V was clipped by 7 bases and J by 2 bases, with 6 bases between them. The CDR3 is 11 amino acids.